Listed here are 18 T cell receptor beta chains from one sample, sequenced in a study of T-cell reconstitution after alpha-beta-depleted transplantation in children. Using unique molecular identifiers, the investigators prepared the TCRbeta library. A single record per CDR3 protein comes from TCRdb applying MiXCR to the PCR reads. The sample has about 400,000 distinct CDR3 sequences; about 20% are singletons. Sequenced material: PBMCs from the stem cell graft donor, taken from the stem cell graft. These receptors all stem from a human donor who donated a stem cell graft to a child with acute myeloid leukemia.

J is TRBJ1-1 and V is TRBV6-2 or TRBV6-3, with D possibly matching TRBD1 (5 bases). The CDR3 runs to 15 residues. The germline V gene has CDR1 MNHEY and CDR2 SVGEGT. V lost 5 bases and J lost 0, with 13 bases in between. This CDR3 reads CASSSGRVLNTEAFF. The CDR3 coding sequence is TGTGCCAGCAGTAGCGGCAGGGTGCTGAACACTGAAGCTTTCTTT.

The rearrangement uses TRBV29-1 and TRBJ2-1, with 7 positions matching TRBD2. In germline, CDR1 is SQVTM, CDR2 ANQGSEA. V was clipped by 4 bases and J by 2 bases; unmatched bases: 2. This CDR3 has 13 amino acids. In nucleotides, the CDR3 is TGCAGCGTTGGACTAGCTACCTACAATGAGCAGTTCTTC. Residues: CSVGLATYNEQFF.

This clonotype was recorded only once. The chain has TRBV20-1 and TRBJ1-6; D remains ambiguous. Trimming pared 3 bases from V and 0 bases from J, leaving 15 bases between. The CDR3 consists of 17 residues. Germline CDR1 and CDR2: DFQATT and SNEGSKA (reference sequence). The DNA for the CDR3 is TGCAGTGCTAGGCAGATTGGACTGAGCTCCTATAATTCACCCCTCCACTTT. Translation gives CSARQIGLSSYNSPLHF.

This clonotype was detected ten times or more. The J gene is TRBJ2-1, the V gene TRBV20-1; a weak D match, TRBD2 (6 bases). The CDR3 loop spans 13 amino acids. Trimming cost V 6 bases and J 9 bases, with 18 bases left between them. Germline CDR1 DFQATT, CDR2 SNEGSKA (reference sequence). This CDR3 is CSAKKRELGEQFF. CDR3 DNA sequence: TGCAGTGCGAAGAAACGGGAGTTAGGTGAGCAGTTCTTC.

This clonotype is a singleton in its sample. This chain uses TRBV5-1 with TRBJ2-7; D is unclear. V lost 0 bases, J lost 0 bases, and 13 bases lay in between. The CDR3 is 16 residues long. The germline gives CDR1 SGHRS, CDR2 YFSETQ. The CDR3 protein is CASSLVLLASSYEQYF. As DNA, the CDR3 is TGCGCCAGCAGCTTGGTTCTGTTGGCGTCCTCCTACGAGCAGTACTTC.

This clonotype was observed a handful of times. The rearrangement links TRBV27 to TRBJ1-2, with 8 bases matching TRBD1. CDR1 MNHEY and CDR2 SMNVEV come from the germline V gene (reference sequence). With 5 bases clipped from V and 5 bases from J, the junction kept 7 bases outside the gene matches. CDR3 length equals 14 residues. In nucleotides, the CDR3 is TGTGCCAGCAGTGGGCAGAGACAGGGGTATGGCTACACCTTC. Translation: CASSGQRQGYGYTF.

The V call is TRBV12-3 or TRBV12-4, the J call TRBJ2-1; D unclear. V lost 6 bases, J lost 1 base, and 19 bases lay in between. CDR3 length: 17 amino acids. CDR3 nucleotide sequence: TGTGCCAGCAGGGGCGAGAAGGGCCTCTTATCCTACAATGAGCAGTTCTTC. This encodes CASRGEKGLLSYNEQFF.

The table lists this clonotype with many counts. The chain has TRBV6-5 and TRBJ2-7; D is ambiguous. The CDR3 extends over 14 amino acids. V dropped 2 bases and J dropped 1 base, with 9 bases sitting between them. Per germline, CDR1 MNHEY and CDR2 SVGAGI. The CDR3 nucleotides are TGTGCCAGCAGTTACGGCTCTGGATCCTACGAGCAGTACTTC. Amino acids: CASSYGSGSYEQYF.

This clonotype was seen a handful of times. The chain uses TRBV12-3 or TRBV12-4 and TRBJ1-4; the D is unclear. V shed 6 bases and J shed 4 bases, with 9 bases lying between them. The CDR3 contains 13 residues. CDR3 sequence: CASRSHNNEKLFF. The CDR3 nucleotides read TGTGCCAGCAGGTCCCACAATAATGAAAAACTGTTTTTT.

In this sample, this clonotype turned up a few times. The chain employs TRBV28 and TRBJ1-1, with no clear D. The germline gives CDR1 MDHEN, CDR2 SYDVKM. Between the trimmed V and J ends, which lost 6 bases and 4 bases, there was a span of 12 bases. The CDR3 is made up of 13 amino acids. CDR3 DNA sequence: TGTGCCAGCAGCCAGTCGGATGGCACTGAAGCTTTCTTT. As protein: CASSQSDGTEAFF.

This chain links TRBV7-2 with TRBJ2-7; no definite D call. The CDR3 contains 15 residues. Trimming removed 5 bases at V and 0 bases at J, with 14 bases between. CDR1 is SGHTA and CDR2 is FQGNSA in the germline V gene. CDR3 amino acids: CASSLEVWVSYEQYF. As DNA, the CDR3 is TGTGCCAGCAGCCTCGAGGTCTGGGTCTCCTACGAGCAGTACTTC. Using reference TRBV7-2 and TRBJ2-7 for the parts outside the CDR3, the full variable domain is GAGVSQSPSNKVTEKGKDVELRCDPISGHTALYWYRQSLGQGLEFLIYFQGNSAPDKSGLPSDRFSAERTGGSVSTLTIQRTQQEDSAVYLCASSLEVWVSYEQYFGPGTRLTVT.

DNA of the CDR3: TGTGCCAGCAGTGCGGGACTAGCATCGGAGACCCAGTACTTC. It specifies CASSAGLASETQYF. The gene calls are TRBV12-3 or TRBV12-4 and TRBJ2-5; 9 bases are shared with TRBD2. This CDR3 is built from 14 residues. With V trimmed by 5 bases and J by 5 bases, 6 bases remained unmatched.

The chain has TRBV20-1 and TRBJ1-2, with D perhaps TRBD1 (5 bases). The CDR3 spans 15 residues. The ends were cut back, 4 bases at V and 5 bases at J, with 20 bases in the middle. Germline-derived CDR1 and CDR2 are DFQATT and SNEGSKA (reference sequence). The CDR3 bases are TGCAGTGCTACGTCGCAGGGCTTATCTTCTTATGGCTACACCTTC. This gives the protein CSATSQGLSSYGYTF.

This clonotype was picked up one time. This chain joins TRBV11-2 and TRBJ2-7, with TRBD2 matching over 10 bases. There are 17 residues in the CDR3. Germline loops: CDR1 SGHAT, CDR2 FQNNGV. Trimming removed 2 bases from V and 7 bases from J; junction bases left unmatched: 14. Here the CDR3 reads CASSLPDRAGGPHEQYF. CDR3 nucleotides: TGTGCCAGCAGCTTACCCGATCGAGCGGGAGGGCCCCATGAGCAGTACTTC. The variable domain in full, with the rest retrieved from reference TRBV11-2 and TRBJ2-7, is EAGVAQSPRYKIIEKRQSVAFWCNPISGHATLYWYQQILGQGPKLLIQFQNNGVVDDSQLPKDRFSAERLKGVDSTLKIQPAKLEDSAVYLCASSLPDRAGGPHEQYFGPGTRLTVT.

The V call is TRBV19, the J call TRBJ1-5, with D perhaps TRBD1 (5 bases). V was trimmed by 8 bases and J by 1 base, leaving 15 bases between them. CDR3 size: 15 residues. Germline V gives CDR1 LNHDA, CDR2 SQIVND (reference sequence). The CDR3 reads CASSPGRTSNQPQHF. In DNA, the CDR3 is TGTGCCAGTTCTCCGGGACGGACGAGCAATCAGCCCCAGCATTTT.

In its sample, this clonotype was seen a few times. V and J are TRBV5-1 and TRBJ2-1, with D uncertain. V lost 4 bases, J lost 6 bases, and 14 bases lay in between. Germline assignment: CDR1 SGHRS and CDR2 YFSETQ. The CDR3 length is 14 residues. The DNA of the CDR3 is TGCGCCAGCAGCCCTTCCCTCGCAGGCAATGAGCAGTTCTTC. Encoded protein: CASSPSLAGNEQFF.

This clonotype was seen only a few times. This chain uses TRBV5-5 with TRBJ2-1, with D possibly matching TRBD2 (6 bases). The ends were cut back, 6 bases at V and 3 bases at J, with 10 bases in the middle. The CDR3 spans 13 residues. Germline values: CDR1 SGHKS, CDR2 YYEKEE (reference sequence). The CDR3 DNA reads as TGTGCCAGCACGGACTACCTCTACAATGAGCAGTTCTTC. It codes for CASTDYLYNEQFF.

This clonotype has a handful of counts. CDR3 in amino acids: CASSLLQGSIQPQHF. Written as DNA, the CDR3 is TGTGCCAGCAGTTTACTGCAGGGGAGTATTCAGCCCCAGCATTTT. The genes are TRBV12-3 or TRBV12-4 and TRBJ1-5; tentative D call: TRBD1 (6 bases). This CDR3 is built from 15 residues. Trimming stripped 2 bases from V and 6 bases from J, with 14 bases between.